These T cell receptor beta chains were read from a single sample in a study of CD8 T cells in ankylosing spondylitis. TCRdb processed the 5' RACE reads anew with MiXCR; each CDR3 protein has one entry. The sample consists of some 200,000 distinct CDR3 sequences, roughly 24% of them appearing once. Input material: blood, either unsorted or a sorted T cell fraction (not recorded which). Every receptor here comes from a male donor with ankylosing spondylitis or in good health (not recorded which). The CDR3 runs from the conserved cysteine through the conserved F or W. Fields, in order: clone size, J gene, D gene, V gene, CDR3 protein, CDR3 DNA. The D gene is left open where the match is weak. For some rows the clone size is stated as once, few or many, or as a class when expanded; others skip it.

clone_size: -
j_call: TRBJ2-1
d_call: TRBD2
v_call: TRBV20-1
cdr3_aa: CSARTASASGRDEQFF
cdr3_nt: TGCAGTGCTAGAACGGCGTCAGCTAGCGGGAGAGACGAGCAGTTCTTC

clone_size: many
j_call: TRBJ1-2
d_call: TRBD1
v_call: TRBV12-3/TRBV12-4
cdr3_aa: CASSPDRGWTF
cdr3_nt: TGTGCCAGCAGCCCCGACAGGGGGTGGACCTTC

clone_size: many
j_call: TRBJ1-2
d_call: -
v_call: TRBV10-3
cdr3_aa: CAISESQHRSGYTF
cdr3_nt: TGTGCCATCAGTGAGTCCCAACATCGATCTGGCTACACCTTC

clone_size: many
j_call: TRBJ2-7
d_call: TRBD2
v_call: TRBV20-1
cdr3_aa: CSARDALAGGGFEQYF
cdr3_nt: TGCAGTGCTAGAGACGCTCTAGCGGGAGGGGGATTTGAGCAGTACTTC

clone_size: -
j_call: TRBJ2-6
d_call: -
v_call: TRBV5-1
cdr3_aa: CASTFEASGANVLTF
cdr3_nt: TGCGCCAGCACTTTTGAGGCCTCTGGGGCCAACGTCCTGACTTTC

clone_size: many
j_call: TRBJ1-6
d_call: -
v_call: TRBV27
cdr3_aa: CASSSYNSPLHF
cdr3_nt: TGTGCCAGCAGTTCGTATAATTCACCCCTCCACTTT

clone_size: many
j_call: TRBJ2-3
d_call: -
v_call: TRBV5-1
cdr3_aa: CASSLVAGSTDTQYF
cdr3_nt: TGCGCCAGCAGCTTGGTGGCGGGAAGCACAGATACGCAGTATTTT

clone_size: -
j_call: TRBJ2-3
d_call: -
v_call: TRBV6-1
cdr3_aa: CASQPDFGPTHTQYF
cdr3_nt: TGTGCCTCTCAGCCAGATTTTGGGCCCACGCATACGCAGTATTTT

clone_size: -
j_call: TRBJ2-7
d_call: -
v_call: TRBV12-3/TRBV12-4
cdr3_aa: CASRMTVGAHEQYF
cdr3_nt: TGTGCCAGCAGGATGACCGTGGGGGCCCACGAGCAGTACTTC

clone_size: many
j_call: TRBJ2-2
d_call: TRBD2
v_call: TRBV7-3
cdr3_aa: CASSLSSGERGGELFF
cdr3_nt: TGTGCCAGCAGCTTATCTAGCGGGGAAAGAGGAGGGGAGCTGTTTTTT

clone_size: -
j_call: TRBJ2-1
d_call: TRBD2
v_call: TRBV10-3
cdr3_aa: CAIRNTGGGLSSYNEQFF
cdr3_nt: TGTGCCATCAGGAACACGGGGGGAGGCCTCAGCTCCTACAATGAGCAGTTCTTC

clone_size: many
j_call: TRBJ2-1
d_call: TRBD1
v_call: TRBV10-3
cdr3_aa: CAISESGDRAQFF
cdr3_nt: TGTGCCATCAGTGAGTCAGGGGACAGGGCTCAGTTCTTC

clone_size: few
j_call: TRBJ2-5
d_call: -
v_call: TRBV4-3
cdr3_aa: CASSQDPPGVRETQYF
cdr3_nt: TGCGCCAGCAGCCAAGATCCCCCAGGGGTCAGGGAGACCCAGTACTTC

clone_size: many
j_call: TRBJ2-1
d_call: TRBD2
v_call: TRBV10-2
cdr3_aa: CASSAPGLASSYNEQFF
cdr3_nt: TGCGCCAGCAGTGCACCGGGACTAGCGAGCTCCTACAATGAGCAGTTCTTC

clone_size: -
j_call: TRBJ1-3
d_call: -
v_call: TRBV6-5
cdr3_aa: CASSYDGISGNTIYF
cdr3_nt: TGTGCCAGCAGTTACGATGGTATCTCTGGAAACACCATATATTTT

clone_size: many
j_call: TRBJ2-7
d_call: -
v_call: TRBV29-1
cdr3_aa: CSVGPDSYEQYF
cdr3_nt: TGCAGCGTGGGACCAGACTCCTACGAGCAGTACTTC

clone_size: many
j_call: TRBJ1-5
d_call: -
v_call: TRBV2
cdr3_aa: CASSPNPGQLSAQHF
cdr3_nt: TGTGCCAGCAGTCCAAACCCGGGACAACTTTCAGCCCAGCATTTT

clone_size: many
j_call: TRBJ1-6
d_call: -
v_call: TRBV15
cdr3_aa: CATSRDPGGRGGSPLHF
cdr3_nt: TGTGCCACCAGCAGAGATCCGGGGGGCAGGGGCGGCTCACCCCTCCACTTT

clone_size: -
j_call: TRBJ2-5
d_call: TRBD2
v_call: TRBV4-2
cdr3_aa: CASSQGSGTSGQETQYF
cdr3_nt: TGTGCCAGCAGCCAGGGTTCCGGGACTAGCGGACAAGAGACCCAGTACTTC

clone_size: many
j_call: TRBJ2-3
d_call: -
v_call: TRBV28
cdr3_aa: CASSFLTGTDTQYF
cdr3_nt: TGTGCCAGCAGTTTCCTGACAGGCACAGATACGCAGTATTTT

clone_size: many
j_call: TRBJ1-2
d_call: TRBD1
v_call: TRBV29-1
cdr3_aa: CSGGSGTGGLYGYTF
cdr3_nt: TGCAGCGGGGGATCCGGGACAGGGGGCCTCTATGGCTACACCTTC

clone_size: many
j_call: TRBJ1-4
d_call: -
v_call: TRBV20-1
cdr3_aa: CSARRALQREKLFF
cdr3_nt: TGCAGTGCTAGACGGGCACTCCAACGGGAAAAACTGTTTTTT

clone_size: -
j_call: TRBJ2-2
d_call: TRBD2
v_call: TRBV20-1
cdr3_aa: CSARDFASGGNTGELFF
cdr3_nt: TGCAGTGCTAGAGATTTCGCTAGCGGGGGGAACACCGGGGAGCTGTTTTTT

clone_size: many
j_call: TRBJ2-7
d_call: TRBD2
v_call: TRBV3-1
cdr3_aa: CASSQDGLAGGPQYEQYF
cdr3_nt: TGTGCCAGCAGCCAAGATGGCCTAGCGGGAGGGCCCCAGTACGAGCAGTACTTC

clone_size: many
j_call: TRBJ1-1
d_call: -
v_call: TRBV7-3
cdr3_aa: CASSLNGNTEAFF
cdr3_nt: TGTGCCAGCAGCTTAAACGGGAACACTGAAGCTTTCTTT

clone_size: -
j_call: TRBJ2-7
d_call: TRBD2
v_call: TRBV20-1
cdr3_aa: CSASGTSGRSGEQYF
cdr3_nt: TGCAGTGCATCCGGGACTAGCGGGAGGTCGGGTGAGCAGTACTTC

clone_size: many
j_call: TRBJ1-1
d_call: -
v_call: TRBV11-2
cdr3_aa: CASSPLWGRNTEAFF
cdr3_nt: TGTGCCAGCAGCCCTCTATGGGGCCGGAACACTGAAGCTTTCTTT

clone_size: many
j_call: TRBJ2-3
d_call: -
v_call: TRBV29-1
cdr3_aa: CSVLPWEDTQYF
cdr3_nt: TGCAGCGTTCTTCCTTGGGAAGATACGCAGTATTTT

clone_size: -
j_call: TRBJ2-1
d_call: TRBD2
v_call: TRBV20-1
cdr3_aa: CSARGLQREGYNEQFF
cdr3_nt: TGCAGTGCTAGAGGTTTGCAGCGGGAGGGGTACAATGAGCAGTTCTTC